These 22 T cell receptor beta chains originate from one sample sequenced in a study of T cell responses to AZD1222 COVID-19 vaccine. Repertoires were generated with immunoSEQ multiplex PCR, while TCRdb's copy carries only in-frame clones and drops some. The table lists 110,000 to 150,000 clones, about 91% of them singletons. Sequencing used peripheral blood, obtained on day 0 of AZD1222 vaccination. The origin of the receptors is an adult in good health.

V and J are TRBV12-3 or TRBV12-4 and TRBJ1-2, with D tentatively TRBD1 (5 bases). There are 12 residues in the CDR3. The V end was cut by 1 base, the J end by 8 bases, with 8 bases between. The CDR3 is CASSLVGAGYTF. As DNA, the CDR3 is TGTGCCAGCAGTTTAGTAGGGGCGGGCTACACCTTC.

The chain combines TRBV2 with TRBJ1-5; 8 bases map to TRBD1. Germline CDR1 reads SNHLY; CDR2 reads FYNNEI. V dropped 5 bases and J dropped 7; count of bases not matched to a gene: 7. There are 14 residues in the CDR3. CDR3 region: CASSPLDRAQPQHF. The CDR3 nucleotides are TGTGCCAGCAGTCCCCTGGACAGGGCGCAGCCCCAGCATTTT.

The chain recombines TRBV7-2 with TRBJ2-4; the D call may be TRBD1 or TRBD2 (6 bases each). The V and J ends lost 7 bases and 0 bases respectively, with 19 bases between them. The CDR3 spans 17 residues. Germline assignment: CDR1 SGHTA and CDR2 FQGNSA. CDR3 amino acids: CASISFKQGLAKNIQYF. Here the CDR3 DNA reads TGTGCCAGCATCTCGTTTAAACAGGGACTAGCCAAAAACATTCAGTACTTC.

The chain is built from TRBV18 and TRBJ2-2, with D unresolved. Germline CDR1 KGHSH, CDR2 LQKENI. The CDR3 loop spans 14 amino acids. V was clipped by 3 bases and J by 3 bases, with 8 bases between them. CDR3 protein: CASSPNLDTGELFF. DNA of the CDR3: TGTGCCAGCTCACCCAATTTAGACACCGGGGAGCTGTTTTTT.

Only one count was recorded for this clone. This chain uses TRBV28 with TRBJ1-3; D uncertain. The CDR3 length is 14 residues. The ends were cut back, 6 bases at V and 0 bases at J, with 9 bases in the middle. Germline CDR1 is MDHEN and CDR2 is SYDVKM. CDR3 DNA: TGTGCCAGCAGCTATCCCTCCTCTGGAAACACCATATATTTT. Translated, it gives CASSYPSSGNTIYF.

The chain uses TRBV5-1 and TRBJ1-4; TRBD1 might be the D (6 bases). Trimming pared 0 bases from V and 8 bases from J, leaving 14 bases between. The CDR3 is 15 amino acids. Germline lookup yields CDR1 SGHRS and CDR2 YFSETQ. In DNA form, the CDR3 reads TGCGCCAGCAGCTTGGAGGCAGGGGACTCCGAAAAACTGTTTTTT. Translated, it gives CASSLEAGDSEKLFF.

The V gene is TRBV3-1 (or the pseudogene TRBV3-2), the J gene TRBJ2-1, with unresolved D. V lost 5 bases and J lost 10, with 21 bases in between. Germline-derived CDR1 and CDR2 are LGHDT and YNNKEL (reference sequence). This CDR3 contains 15 residues. Here the CDR3 reads CASSARGSQHREQFF. For the CDR3, the DNA is TGTGCCAGCAGCGCCCGAGGTAGCCAGCATCGGGAGCAGTTCTTC.

J is TRBJ1-3 and V is TRBV4-2; TRBD1 agrees at 9 bases. This CDR3 is 17 amino acids long. After removal of 2 bases from V and 3 bases from J, the junction contained 8 bases not matched to a gene. CDR1 and CDR2 (germline): LGHNA, YNFKEQ. This CDR3 reads CASSQPGTGPYGNTIYF. As DNA, the CDR3 is TGTGCCAGCAGCCAACCAGGGACAGGGCCCTATGGAAACACCATATATTTT.

The chain combines TRBV10-3 with TRBJ2-1; the match to TRBD2 covers 7 bases. V lost 0 bases, J lost 1 base, and 6 bases stayed unmatched. Germline V gene sequence: CDR1 ENHRY, CDR2 SYGVKD. The CDR3 runs to 17 residues. CDR3 nucleotide sequence: TGTGCCATCAGTGAGTCTGCAGCGGGGACTTCCTACAATGAGCAGTTCTTC. This sequence encodes CAISESAAGTSYNEQFF.

This chain joins TRBV10-3 and TRBJ1-6; D gene uncertain. The V gene lost 10 bases and the J gene lost 8 bases, with 12 bases spanning the gap. Germline V gene lookup returns CDR1 ENHRY and CDR2 SYGVKD. This CDR3 region has 12 residues. CDR3 sequence reads: CASSSLHSPLHF. The CDR3 DNA is TGTGCCAGCTCTAGTCTTCATTCACCCCTCCACTTT.

The chain employs TRBV5-1 and TRBJ1-4; a possible D gene is TRBD1 (6 bases). There are 15 residues in the CDR3. V lost 3 bases and J 3 bases, leaving 12 bases between the germline ends. CDR1 and CDR2 (germline): SGHRS, YFSETQ. In DNA form, the CDR3 reads TGCGCCAGCAGCTCCTTGACAGGTCCTAATGAAAAACTGTTTTTT. It is translated as CASSSLTGPNEKLFF.

This clone has more than one count but fewer than ten. The rearrangement uses TRBV11-1 and TRBJ2-5, with 8 bases that match TRBD1. The V segment lost 4 bases and the J segment 4 bases; nucleotides outside the gene matches: 11. Germline CDR1 SGHAT, CDR2 FQDESV (reference sequence). The length of the CDR3 is 16 residues. The chain's CDR3 is CASSSRTGKGRETQYF. DNA of the CDR3: TGTGCCAGCAGCTCCCGGACAGGGAAGGGGAGAGAGACCCAGTACTTC.

The chain has TRBV7-6 and TRBJ2-7; tentatively, D is TRBD2 (5 bases). The CDR3 sequence is 14 residues long. In germline, CDR1 is SGHVS, CDR2 FNYEAQ. The V gene lost 2 bases and the J gene lost 5 bases, with 13 bases spanning the gap. CDR3 sequence reads: CASSLPPAGNEQYF. In DNA form, the CDR3 reads TGTGCCAGCAGCTTACCCCCGGCCGGGAACGAGCAGTACTTC.

This clone was counted a single time. This rearrangement joins TRBV18 to TRBJ1-4, with unresolved D. The CDR3 is 15 amino acids. The germline gives CDR1 KGHSH, CDR2 LQKENI. Deletions cut 2 bases from V and 8 bases from J, with 15 bases between. CDR3 DNA: TGTGCCAGCTCACCATTTTCGGGTCTCGGAGAAAAACTGTTTTTT. This sequence encodes CASSPFSGLGEKLFF.

The sample holds a few counts of this clone. J is TRBJ2-7 and V is TRBV5-4; 11 positions agree with TRBD2. The CDR3 loop spans 15 amino acids. Germline trimming cut 5 bases from V and 2 bases from J; bases unmatched to any gene: 6. CDR1 is SGHNT, CDR2 YYREEE, per germline (reference sequence). Written as DNA, the CDR3 is TGTGCCAGCAGTTCTAGCGGGGGGCCGGCCTACGAGCAGTACTTC. Its protein product is CASSSSGGPAYEQYF.

The chain recombines TRBV7-2 with TRBJ2-1; no clear D gene. V gave up 4 bases and J gave up 12 bases, with 13 bases separating them. The CDR3 has 12 residues. CDR1 SGHTA and CDR2 FQGNSA come from the germline V gene. The CDR3 DNA follows: TGTGCCAGCAGCTCCTTGGGCGGCGGGCAGTTCTTC. It codes for CASSSLGGGQFF.

The genes are TRBV15 and TRBJ1-1; D perhaps matches TRBD1 (6 bases). Germline CDR1 is LNHNV and CDR2 is YYDKDF (reference sequence). The CDR3 totals 14 residues. The germline V and J ends were trimmed by 0 bases and 5 bases, with 10 bases remaining between them. This chain's CDR3 is CATSREQGWTEAFF. The CDR3 DNA sequence: TGTGCCACCAGCAGAGAGCAGGGGTGGACTGAAGCTTTCTTT.

The rearrangement links TRBV6-5 to TRBJ2-1, with 10 bases lining up with TRBD1. CDR1 and CDR2 from the germline V gene are MNHEY and SVGAGI. This CDR3 contains 15 residues. With 0 bases clipped from V and 7 bases from J, the junction kept 3 bases outside the gene matches. In DNA, the CDR3 is TGTGCCAGCAGTTACTCGCCGGACAGGGGGAATGAGCAGTTCTTC. This gives the protein CASSYSPDRGNEQFF.

The chain links TRBV4-1 to TRBJ1-6; 7 bases align to TRBD1. The germline V gene encodes CDR1 MGHRA and CDR2 YSYEKL. J gave up 0 bases and V 4 bases, and 6 bases lay outside the gene matches. The CDR3 consists of 17 residues. As DNA, the CDR3 is TGCGCCAGCAGCCCAGGGGGGCCCAGCTCCTATAATTCACCCCTCCACTTT. Amino acid sequence: CASSPGGPSSYNSPLHF.

The chain links TRBV5-5 to TRBJ2-7; no firm D call. CDR3 length equals 14 residues. Germline-derived CDR1 and CDR2 are SGHKS and YYEKEE (reference sequence). With 1 base removed from V and 0 bases from J, the gap between germline ends came to 8 bases. The CDR3 DNA follows: TGTGCCAGCAGCTTGAACCGGTTCTCCTACGAGCAGTACTTC. Translating gives CASSLNRFSYEQYF.

V gene TRBV6-5 combines with J gene TRBJ1-1, with TRBD1 identical over 11 bases. The CDR3 is 15 residues long. J lost 1 base, V lost 6 bases, and 4 bases had no gene match. Germline V lookup: CDR1 MNHEY, CDR2 SVGAGI. CDR3 sequence reads: CASRDRGRANTEAFF. The DNA for the CDR3 is TGTGCCAGCAGGGACAGGGGGCGGGCGAACACTGAAGCTTTCTTT.

This CDR3 is CASSYTISTDTQYF. The CDR3 bases are TGTGCCAGCAGTTACACTATTTCCACAGATACGCAGTATTTT. J is TRBJ2-3 and V is TRBV6-2 or TRBV6-3; D is uncertain. Germline values: CDR1 MNHEY, CDR2 SVGEGT. Between the trimmed V and J ends, which lost 2 bases and 2 bases, there was a span of 8 bases. This CDR3 region has 14 residues.